This TCR beta chain emerged from a study of molecular identifiers for immune sequencing clone quantification. The ends were cut back, 3 bases at V and 0 bases at J, with 13 bases in the middle. CDR3 length: 15 residues. CDR1 is SGHDT, CDR2 YYEEEE, per germline. General observations from the study: Among 930,000 or so naive cells, as was reported, spiked Jurkat TCR RNA from one cell was detectable. For highly expanded clones, sizes could be underestimated when identical TCR molecules share a barcode.

This clonotype was seen ten or more times. Its cognate antigen is unknown. A CD8+CD4-CCR7+CD45RA+ phenotype served as the sorting definition for naive CD8 T cells. From the PCR reads, TCRdb called clonotypes with MiXCR, one entry per CDR3 protein. The sample shows around 54,000 distinct CDR3 sequences, around 27% of them seen only once. The receptor was isolated from a human donor in good health. Some libraries in this study had Jurkat cell RNA spiked in. The specimen sequenced was naive CD8+ T cells from blood, with Jurkat cell RNA spiked in. This sample's subset: FACS-sorted CD8+CD4-CCR7+CD45RA+ naive T cells. J is TRBJ2-7 and V is TRBV5-6; maybe TRBD1 (6 bases). The DNA for the CDR3 is TGTGCCAGCAGCTGGACCGGGACACTCTCCTACGAGCAGTACTTC. This gives the protein CASSWTGTLSYEQYF.